This TCR beta chain is from a study of Graves' ophthalmopathy and Graves' hyperthyroidism. Looking at the study overall: The blood sample was drawn at first diagnosis and before any treatment.

V lost 8 bases and J lost 0; bases outside the gene matches: 13. The CDR3 totals 18 residues. Germline CDR1 ENHRY, CDR2 SYGVKD. This clonotype was counted ten times or more. The target antigen is unknown. Overall study results and limits: Sensitivity reached approximately 85% and specificity approximately 81% for a 13-signature model separating ophthalmopathy from stable hyperthyroidism.

The diagnosis was founded upon clinical symptoms, serum thyroxine, TRAb, thyroid ultrasound and orbital computed tomography. For repertoire sequencing, the TCR beta CDR3 regions were amplified from RNA transcripts. Scientists carried out first-round RT-PCR using HTBI primers and then a second-round multiplex PCR. TCRdb passed the multiplex PCR reads through MiXCR, listing each CDR3 protein once. The sample lists fewer than 650,000 distinct CDR3 sequences; about 24% were seen once. Sequencing was carried out using peripheral blood. The sequence came from a woman younger than 30 with stable Graves' hyperthyroidism. Some clones in this sample may be carry-over from other donors' samples. The chain couples TRBV10-3 to TRBJ2-6, with TRBD1 identical over 7 bases. CDR3 region: CAIGSWTGQISGANVLTF. The CDR3 bases are TGTGCCATCGGATCCTGGACAGGCCAGATCTCTGGGGCCAACGTCCTGACTTTC.